Listed below are T cell receptor beta chains from one sample, sequenced in a study of T cell changes during pregnancy in multiple sclerosis. Here immunoSEQ multiplex PCR was the method, and the copy in TCRdb shows in-frame clones only, minus some. The repertoire has over 50,000 clones, 80% to 90% of them found once; the top ten carry almost 0.9%. The source material was peripheral blood, sampled in the first trimester of pregnancy. Receptors were obtained from a female donor in good health, enrolled as a control in a pregnancy study. The CDR3 runs from the conserved cysteine through the conserved F or W. D genes are given only for firm matches. Clone size is stated in some rows and not others, as once, few, many or a class when expanded.

size: NA; V: TRBV18; J: TRBJ1-1; D: NA; CDR3: CASSPGSGTEAFF; DNA: TGTGCCAGCTCACCAGGGTCGGGCACTGAAGCTTTCTTT
size: NA; V: TRBV4-2; J: TRBJ2-7; D: NA; CDR3: CASSQESEGFYEQYF; DNA: TGTGCCAGCAGCCAAGAAAGCGAGGGTTTCTACGAGCAGTACTTC
size: NA; V: TRBV10-3; J: TRBJ1-4; D: TRBD1; CDR3: CAISERAQGSEKLFF; DNA: TGTGCCATCAGTGAAAGGGCACAGGGGAGTGAAAAACTGTTTTTT
size: NA; V: TRBV7-8; J: TRBJ1-1; D: TRBD1; CDR3: CASSVSGTGGYADTEAFF; DNA: TGTGCCAGCAGCGTATCCGGGACAGGGGGTTATGCGGACACTGAAGCTTTCTTT
size: NA; V: TRBV4-1; J: TRBJ1-2; D: NA; CDR3: CASSPRDMVTNYGYTF; DNA: TGCGCCAGCAGCCCCCGGGACATGGTAACTAACTATGGCTACACCTTC
size: few; V: TRBV30; J: TRBJ1-1; D: NA; CDR3: CAWDTVPPKAFF; DNA: TGTGCCTGGGATACAGTCCCCCCTAAAGCTTTCTTT
size: NA; V: TRBV27; J: TRBJ2-7; D: TRBD1; CDR3: CASSPPIWDRGRSYEQYF; DNA: TGTGCCAGCAGTCCCCCTATTTGGGACAGGGGACGCTCCTACGAGCAGTACTTC
size: NA; V: TRBV6-6; J: TRBJ1-2; D: TRBD1; CDR3: CASSPGQAHWVSF; DNA: TGTGCCAGCAGCCCGGGACAGGCCCATTGGGTCTCCTTC
size: NA; V: TRBV19; J: TRBJ1-1; D: NA; CDR3: CASSGQHTEAFF; DNA: TGTGCCAGCTCAGGGCAACACACTGAAGCTTTCTTT
size: NA; V: TRBV5-1; J: TRBJ1-2; D: NA; CDR3: CASSLELRENYGYTF; DNA: TGCGCCAGCAGCTTGGAACTTAGGGAGAACTATGGCTACACCTTC
size: once; V: TRBV10-3; J: TRBJ1-2; D: TRBD1; CDR3: CAIRDRDPYGYTF; DNA: TGTGCCATCAGGGACAGGGACCCCTATGGCTACACCTTC
size: NA; V: TRBV21-1; J: TRBJ2-7; D: NA; CDR3: CASSHRGTARPGEQYF; DNA: TGTGCCAGCAGCCACCGGGGGACGGCAAGGCCTGGGGAGCAGTACTTC
size: NA; V: TRBV27; J: TRBJ1-4; D: NA; CDR3: CASSLWSGLVGEKLFF; DNA: TGTGCCAGCAGTTTATGGTCCGGACTTGTAGGTGAAAAACTGTTTTTT
size: NA; V: TRBV19; J: TRBJ2-5; D: TRBD2; CDR3: CASSSSGGPPETQYF; DNA: TGTGCCAGTAGTAGTAGCGGGGGCCCCCCAGAGACCCAGTACTTC
size: NA; V: TRBV5-8; J: TRBJ1-5; D: NA; CDR3: CASINRDGPQHF; DNA: TGTGCCAGCATAAACAGGGATGGGCCCCAGCATTTT
size: NA; V: TRBV6-1; J: TRBJ1-5; D: NA; CDR3: CASGGGHGNQPQHF; DNA: TGTGCCAGCGGGGGGGGGCACGGCAATCAGCCCCAGCATTTT
size: NA; V: TRBV30; J: TRBJ1-6; D: NA; CDR3: CAWSNYISVPGVSYNSPLHF; DNA: TGTGCCTGGAGTAACTACATCTCTGTCCCCGGGGTGTCCTATAATTCACCCCTCCACTTT
size: few; V: TRBV7-9; J: TRBJ1-2; D: NA; CDR3: CASSSEAGNGYTF; DNA: TGTGCCAGCAGCTCCGAGGCAGGGAACGGCTACACCTTC
size: NA; V: TRBV5-1; J: TRBJ2-5; D: NA; CDR3: CASSSSPGEGQETQYF; DNA: TGCGCCAGCAGCAGTAGCCCGGGGGAAGGCCAAGAGACCCAGTACTTC
size: NA; V: TRBV19; J: TRBJ1-6; D: TRBD1; CDR3: CASSIDLGQNNSPLHF; DNA: TGTGCCAGTAGTATAGATTTGGGACAGAATAATTCACCCCTCCACTTT
size: NA; V: TRBV10-3; J: TRBJ1-5; D: TRBD1; CDR3: CAIRDRGGDQPQHF; DNA: TGTGCCATCAGGGACAGGGGTGGCGATCAGCCCCAGCATTTT
size: NA; V: TRBV2; J: TRBJ1-1; D: TRBD1; CDR3: CASSRQGHEAFF; DNA: TGTGCCAGCAGCAGACAGGGCCATGAAGCTTTCTTT
size: NA; V: TRBV30; J: TRBJ1-1; D: NA; CDR3: CAWSPGGRTEAFF; DNA: TGTGCCTGGAGCCCGGGGGGGCGAACTGAAGCTTTCTTT
size: NA; V: TRBV6-1; J: TRBJ1-3; D: TRBD1; CDR3: CASTAGGASGNTIYF; DNA: TGTGCCAGCACCGCAGGGGGCGCTTCTGGAAACACCATATATTTT
size: NA; V: TRBV19; J: TRBJ2-3; D: TRBD1; CDR3: CASRDPGQGARGTQYF; DNA: TGTGCCAGTAGAGACCCGGGACAGGGGGCGCGGGGTACGCAGTATTTT
size: NA; V: TRBV4-1; J: TRBJ2-4; D: TRBD2; CDR3: CASSQTSGGLAKNIQYF; DNA: TGCGCCAGCAGCCAGACTAGCGGGGGACTGGCCAAAAACATTCAGTACTTC
size: NA; V: TRBV12-5; J: TRBJ1-2; D: NA; CDR3: CASVPSGVGFGYTF; DNA: TGTGCTAGTGTTCCTAGCGGGGTGGGGTTTGGCTACACCTTC
size: NA; V: TRBV4-1; J: TRBJ1-5; D: NA; CDR3: CASSPEGQGDQPQHF; DNA: TGCGCCAGCAGCCCCGAAGGTCAGGGCGATCAGCCCCAGCATTTT
size: NA; V: TRBV9; J: TRBJ1-2; D: TRBD1; CDR3: CASSVVPRGDYGYTF; DNA: TGTGCCAGCAGCGTAGTCCCCAGGGGGGACTATGGCTACACCTTC
size: NA; V: TRBV9; J: TRBJ2-7; D: TRBD2; CDR3: CASSVGDGGGYEQYF; DNA: TGTGCCAGCAGCGTAGGGGACGGGGGGGGATACGAGCAGTACTTC
size: NA; V: TRBV7-2; J: TRBJ2-3; D: NA; CDR3: CASSVGGQPTDTQYF; DNA: TGTGCCAGCAGCGTCGGTGGACAGCCCACAGATACGCAGTATTTT
size: NA; V: TRBV18; J: TRBJ2-1; D: TRBD1; CDR3: CASSPPRTGDNEQFF; DNA: TGTGCCAGCTCACCACCGAGGACAGGGGACAATGAGCAGTTCTTC
size: once; V: TRBV11-2; J: TRBJ1-3; D: NA; CDR3: CASSLRPGSGNTIYF; DNA: TGTGCCAGCAGCCTACGCCCAGGCTCTGGAAACACCATATATTTT
size: NA; V: TRBV27; J: TRBJ1-2; D: NA; CDR3: CASSNGQFYGYTF; DNA: TGTGCCAGCAGCAATGGACAGTTCTATGGCTACACCTTC
size: NA; V: TRBV7-2; J: TRBJ2-5; D: NA; CDR3: CASSLVGGAGETQYF; DNA: TGTGCCAGCAGCTTAGTAGGGGGCGCGGGGGAGACCCAGTACTTC
size: NA; V: TRBV5-6; J: TRBJ1-3; D: TRBD1; CDR3: CASSGYRDSSGNTIYF; DNA: TGTGCCAGCAGCGGGTACCGGGACAGCTCTGGAAACACCATATATTTT
size: few; V: TRBV19; J: TRBJ1-2; D: TRBD1; CDR3: CASIAGGEAYGYTF; DNA: TGTGCCAGTATTGCAGGGGGAGAGGCCTATGGCTACACCTTC
size: NA; V: TRBV30; J: TRBJ1-3; D: TRBD1; CDR3: CAWSPGQGKGNTIYF; DNA: TGTGCCTGGAGCCCAGGACAGGGGAAAGGAAACACCATATATTTT
size: NA; V: TRBV7-7; J: TRBJ1-5; D: TRBD1; CDR3: CASTLVDRGDQPQHF; DNA: TGTGCTAGCACCTTAGTGGACAGGGGTGATCAGCCCCAGCATTTT
size: NA; V: TRBV7-2; J: TRBJ1-2; D: NA; CDR3: CASSSRGKGLLINYGYTF; DNA: TGTGCCAGCAGCTCCCGAGGCAAGGGACTCCTCATTAACTATGGCTACACCTTC
size: NA; V: TRBV4-2; J: TRBJ2-3; D: TRBD2; CDR3: CASSQGGGGTLTDTQYF; DNA: TGTGCCAGCAGCCAGGGGGGCGGGGGGACCCTCACAGATACGCAGTATTTT
size: NA; V: TRBV4-3; J: TRBJ2-3; D: TRBD2; CDR3: CASSQGLAGGATDTQYF; DNA: TGCGCCAGCAGCCAAGGTTTAGCGGGTGGAGCCACAGATACGCAGTATTTT
size: NA; V: TRBV11-2; J: TRBJ2-7; D: TRBD1; CDR3: CASRSVRDRGYEQYF; DNA: TGTGCCAGCCGCTCAGTCCGGGACAGGGGCTACGAGCAGTACTTC
size: NA; V: TRBV6-1; J: TRBJ1-1; D: NA; CDR3: CASMQGGTEAFF; DNA: TGTGCCAGCATGCAGGGAGGGACTGAAGCTTTCTTT
size: NA; V: TRBV9; J: TRBJ2-7; D: NA; CDR3: CASSVSGALSYEQYF; DNA: TGTGCCAGCAGCGTGTCAGGGGCCCTCTCCTACGAGCAGTACTTC
size: NA; V: TRBV9; J: TRBJ2-1; D: NA; CDR3: CASSVAGARGDEQFF; DNA: TGTGCCAGCAGCGTGGCAGGGGCTCGGGGCGATGAGCAGTTCTTC
size: once; V: TRBV7-2; J: TRBJ2-7; D: TRBD2; CDR3: CASSSGLAGNSYEQYF; DNA: TGTGCCAGCAGCTCAGGACTAGCGGGGAACTCCTACGAGCAGTACTTC
size: NA; V: TRBV4-2; J: TRBJ1-6; D: NA; CDR3: CASSQHRVESPLHF; DNA: TGTGCCAGCAGCCAACACAGGGTCGAATCACCCCTCCACTTT
size: NA; V: TRBV4-2; J: TRBJ2-2; D: NA; CDR3: CASSQEDSGTGELFF; DNA: TGTGCCAGCAGCCAAGAGGACTCTGGAACCGGGGAGCTGTTTTTT
size: NA; V: TRBV6-6; J: TRBJ2-7; D: TRBD1; CDR3: CASREGQAYEQYF; DNA: TGTGCCAGCAGGGAGGGACAGGCCTACGAGCAGTACTTC
size: NA; V: TRBV6-5; J: TRBJ1-2; D: NA; CDR3: CASSQGIYGYTF; DNA: TGTGCCAGCTCTCAGGGTATCTATGGCTACACCTTC